The present entry profiles one T cell receptor beta chain with its context. These data are taken from a study of control samples from healthy donors and cancer patients. CDR3 length: 14 residues. V lost 0 bases, J lost 6 bases, and 10 bases lay in between. Germline CDR1 reads SGHRS; CDR2 reads YFSETQ. The repertoire was sequenced with immunoSEQ multiplex PCR; TCRdb's copy has only in-frame clones and lacks some. The sample shows 140,000 or so clones, about 90% of them seen only once. Input material: blood. The sequence was obtained from a man aged 25 to 45 in good health. The chain combines TRBV5-1 with TRBJ2-1, with D maybe TRBD1 (5 bases). CDR3 protein: CASSLATGLNEQFF. The CDR3 DNA is TGCGCCAGCAGCTTGGCTACAGGCCTCAATGAGCAGTTCTTC.